Below, 15 T cell receptor beta chains from the same sample are listed, as sequenced in a study of CD8+CD57+ T cells in acquired aplastic anemia. CDR3 and TCR beta VDJ profiling relied on a genomic DNA template. Using its own MiXCR run on the reads, TCRdb lists one record per CDR3 protein. The repertoire consists of 450,000 to 550,000 distinct CDR3 sequences, with around 32% occurring once and the leading ten covering roughly 0.8%. Patients chosen for sequencing had shown CD8+CD57+ cell expansion by flow cytometry. Sequenced sample: sorted CD4+, CD8+, or CD8+CD57+ T cells (not recorded which) from PBMCs. Receptors originate from a human donor with aplastic anemia.

A note on this clonotype: This may come from a read error, since a much larger clone is one base off. V and J are TRBV7-9 and TRBJ1-3; perhaps TRBD1 as D (6 bases). Germline V lookup: CDR1 SEHNR, CDR2 FQNEAQ (reference sequence). The CDR3 extends over 14 amino acids. CDR3: CASSPSGEGNTTYF. CDR3 DNA sequence: TGTGCCAGCAGCCCTTCAGGGGAAGGAAACACCACATATTTT.

This clonotype was counted a few times. The chain joins TRBV6-1 to TRBJ2-7, with 7 nucleotides matching TRBD1. The CDR3 has 14 amino acids. The germline V gene has CDR1 MNHNS and CDR2 SASEGT. V lost 5 bases to trimming and J lost 4 bases; unmatched junction nucleotides: 8. The CDR3 loop is CASSRQTGSYEQYF. The CDR3 DNA is TGTGCCAGCAGTCGGCAGACAGGGTCTTACGAGCAGTACTTC.

This clonotype was found a few times. The DNA of the CDR3 is TGTGCCAGCAGCTTAGCGCTAAGTAAATTAAGATTGAATGAAAAACTGTTTTTT. Its translation is CASSLALSKLRLNEKLFF. The rearrangement links TRBV11-1 to TRBJ1-4; D is unresolved. V lost 0 bases to trimming and J lost 5 bases, with 19 bases between them. Germline V gene data show CDR1 as SGHAT and CDR2 as FQDESV (reference sequence). This CDR3 spans 18 amino acids.

Concerning this clonotype: At one boundary the junction diverges from the germline segment, which might be a read error. The rearrangement joins TRBV11-1 to TRBJ2-1; 12 bases align to TRBD2. Germline CDR1 and CDR2: SGHAT and FQDESV (reference sequence). There are 15 residues in the CDR3. CDR3 DNA: TGTACCAGCGCTAGCGGGAGGGTAAGGGAAAATGAGCAGTTCTTC. This sequence encodes CTSASGRVRENEQFF. Full variable domain (missing parts from reference TRBV11-1 and TRBJ2-1): EAEVAQSPRYKITEKSQAVAFWCDPISGHATLYWYRQILGQGPELLVQFQDESVVDDSQLPKDRFSAERLKGVDSTLKIQPAELGDSAMYLCTSASGRVRENEQFFGPGTRLTVL.

This clonotype has a count of ten or more. The rearrangement joins TRBV10-3 to TRBJ2-2; TRBD1 matches 9 bases. This CDR3 region has 18 residues. The trim removed 4 bases at V and 7 bases at J, leaving 16 bases unmatched. In germline, CDR1 is ENHRY, CDR2 SYGVKD. The DNA for the CDR3 is TGTGCCATCAGTGCTATTGAAGGACAGGGGACTCTTGTCGGGGAGCTGTTTTTT. It yields the protein CAISAIEGQGTLVGELFF.

In this sample, this clonotype turned up many times. The V call is TRBV15, the J call TRBJ1-5; D is undetermined. Germline lookup yields CDR1 LNHNV and CDR2 YYDKDF (reference sequence). The CDR3 has 15 amino acids. V shed 0 bases and J shed 6 bases, with 12 bases lying between them. CDR3: CATSRDRVGSQPQHF. The CDR3 bases are TGTGCCACCAGCAGAGATCGGGTGGGGAGTCAGCCCCAGCATTTT.

This clonotype was detected ten times or more. This chain uses TRBV12-3 or TRBV12-4 with TRBJ1-2; D perhaps matches TRBD1 (6 bases). The CDR3 consists of 13 residues. Trimming left V 5 bases short and J 8 bases short, with 15 bases between. The CDR3 region has the DNA TGTGCCAGCAGTGAAAACAGGGTAGGCGGCTACACCTTC. Translating it yields CASSENRVGGYTF.

This clonotype has a single count. The chain couples TRBV7-8 to TRBJ1-5, with a possible D match to TRBD1 (5 bases). V lost 1 base and J 6 bases, leaving 16 bases between the germline ends. The CDR3 extends over 16 amino acids. Germline lookup yields CDR1 SGHVS and CDR2 FQNEAQ. CDR3 sequence: CASSLGTAGNTQPQHF. DNA of the CDR3: TGTGCCAGCAGCTTAGGTACGGCAGGGAACACTCAGCCCCAGCATTTT. The variable domain in full, completed from reference TRBV7-8 and TRBJ1-5, reads GAGVSQSPRYKVAKRGQDVALRCDPISGHVSLFWYQQALGQGPEFLTYFQNEAQLDKSGLPSDRFFAERPEGSVSTLKIQRTQQEDSAVYLCASSLGTAGNTQPQHFGDGTRLSIL.

This clonotype has only a few counts. The V call is TRBV29-1, the J call TRBJ1-4; D not certain. This CDR3 spans 12 amino acids. V lost 4 bases and J lost 3, with 6 bases in between. Germline lookup yields CDR1 SQVTM and CDR2 ANQGSEA. CDR3 sequence: CSVGDANEKLFF. CDR3 bases: TGCAGCGTTGGGGATGCTAATGAAAAACTGTTTTTT.

This clonotype appeared many times. The genes are TRBV10-3 and TRBJ1-6, with a possible D match to TRBD1 (5 bases). Looked up from germline, CDR1 is ENHRY and CDR2 is SYGVKD. The CDR3 is 16 amino acids. The germline V and J ends were trimmed by 6 bases and 6 bases, with 18 bases remaining between them. CDR3 sequence reads: CAISDTQVGGNSPLHF. The DNA of the CDR3 is TGTGCCATCAGCGACACACAGGTAGGAGGTAATTCACCCCTCCACTTT.

The rearrangement joins TRBV6-1 to TRBJ1-2, with 7 bases identical to TRBD1. This CDR3 is 14 amino acids long. CDR1 and CDR2 (germline): MNHNS, SASEGT. Losses at the gene ends were 7 bases for V and 4 bases for J; bases not matched to a gene: 9. The CDR3 spells CASTRTGDFYGYTF. In nucleotides, the CDR3 is TGTGCCAGCACCCGGACAGGTGATTTCTATGGCTACACCTTC.

This clonotype was picked up many times. This chain connects TRBV19 to TRBJ1-3; a possible D gene is TRBD1 (5 bases). The CDR3 has 15 residues. Deletions cut 5 bases from V and 0 bases from J, with 11 bases between. Germline loops: CDR1 LNHDA, CDR2 SQIVND (reference sequence). The DNA of the CDR3 is TGTGCCAGTAGTGCAACAGGTCGCTCTGGAAACACCATATATTTT. It is translated as CASSATGRSGNTIYF.

The rearrangement uses TRBV20-1 and TRBJ1-1; D possibly corresponds to TRBD1 (6 bases). Germline loops: CDR1 DFQATT, CDR2 SNEGSKA (reference sequence). V was clipped by 2 bases and J by 8 bases, with 18 bases between them. This CDR3 is built from 14 residues. This chain's CDR3 is CSARLVEGRGEAFF. CDR3 nucleotides: TGCAGTGCTAGATTGGTAGAGGGCAGGGGAGAAGCTTTCTTT.

V is TRBV11-1 and J is TRBJ2-7; no clear D gene. Trimming took 2 bases from V and 0 from J, leaving 14 bases between them. This CDR3 region has 16 residues. Germline V CDR1 and CDR2: SGHAT, FQDESV (reference sequence). CDR3 DNA sequence: TGTGCCAGCAGCTTAATCGGCGAACGGTCCTCCTACGAGCAGTACTTC. Its protein product is CASSLIGERSSYEQYF.

This clonotype was counted ten times or more. The chain has TRBV10-3 and TRBJ2-3; no clear D. The ends were cut back, 8 bases at V and 0 bases at J, with 9 bases in the middle. The CDR3 spans 13 residues. Germline loops: CDR1 ENHRY, CDR2 SYGVKD. The CDR3 nucleotides are TGTGCCATCGCCGAGACTAGCACAGATACGCAGTATTTT. Its translation: CAIAETSTDTQYF.